The present entry profiles one T cell receptor (beta chain) with its context. This specimen comes from a study of control samples from healthy donors and cancer patients. V was pared by 4 bases and J by 0 bases, with 4 bases between. CDR1 is LGHDT and CDR2 is YNNKEL in the germline V gene (reference sequence). This CDR3 is built from 12 residues. The protocol was immunoSEQ multiplex PCR, while the TCRdb copy is restricted to in-frame clones and leaves out a portion. The sample yields about 73,000 clones, 85% to 90% seen once. The receptor was derived from a man aged 60-69 years with lung cancer. The rearrangement links TRBV3-1 (or the pseudogene TRBV3-2) to TRBJ2-7; D gene ambiguous. The sample was PBMCs. The CDR3 DNA follows: TGTGCCAGCAGCCCCGGCTCCTACGAGCAGTACTTC. It yields the protein CASSPGSYEQYF.